These 2 T cell receptor beta chains were all obtained from the same sample, sequenced in a study of beta chain features in type 1 diabetes. Expressed TCRB transcripts were sequenced, since all the RNA that had been isolated was reverse transcribed. Assay: immunoSEQ multiplex PCR; the TCRdb copy retains only in-frame clones and omits some. The sample has fewer than 250,000 clones; over 7.5% are singletons. Sequences were obtained from naive CD4+ T cells from blood. These receptors originate from a woman aged 18-29 years in good health.

The chain couples TRBV30 to TRBJ2-7; 9 bases map to TRBD2. The junction had 7 bases not matched to a gene; V was cut back by 3 bases and J by 10 bases. Germline loops: CDR1 GTSNPN, CDR2 SVGIG (reference sequence). The CDR3 extends over 12 amino acids. DNA for the CDR3: TGTGCCTGGAGAGTTAGCGGGGGCAAACAGTACTTC. It yields the protein CAWRVSGGKQYF.

V gene TRBV10-3 combines with J gene TRBJ2-1; 10 bases line up with TRBD1. Germline CDR1 reads ENHRY; CDR2 reads SYGVKD. J was trimmed by 4 bases and V by 6 bases; bases with no gene match: 6. The CDR3 has 15 amino acids. DNA of the CDR3: TGTGCCATCAGAAACCGGGACAGGGGATACAATGAGCAGTTCTTC. This sequence encodes CAIRNRDRGYNEQFF.